This TCR beta chain originates from a study of cytomegalovirus exposure and HLA in healthy donors. Comments on this clone: Antigen: not known.

The PCR employed 60 Vbeta primers together with 13 Jbeta primers. This table comes from immunoSEQ multiplex PCR, and its TCRdb copy is limited to in-frame clones, with some not included. The sample records 100,000 or so clones, 70% to 80% being singletons. Study-level points and caveats: In a later analysis, V- and J-gene trimming of beta chains associated with a DCLRE1C missense variant, replicated independently.

Healthy bone marrow donors formed the donor group. The germline V and J ends were trimmed by 9 bases and 0 bases, with 13 bases remaining between them. The CDR3 totals 13 residues. The germline V gene encodes CDR1 SGHNT and CDR2 YYREEE (reference sequence). This chain connects TRBV5-4 to TRBJ2-7, with a tentative D call TRBD1 (5 bases). Sequenced input: PBMCs. This clonotype was obtained from a woman aged 18 to 35 in good health and CMV-seropositive. CDR3 protein: CATRPTASYEQYF. The DNA for the CDR3 is TGTGCCACCCGCCCGACAGCCTCCTACGAGCAGTACTTC.